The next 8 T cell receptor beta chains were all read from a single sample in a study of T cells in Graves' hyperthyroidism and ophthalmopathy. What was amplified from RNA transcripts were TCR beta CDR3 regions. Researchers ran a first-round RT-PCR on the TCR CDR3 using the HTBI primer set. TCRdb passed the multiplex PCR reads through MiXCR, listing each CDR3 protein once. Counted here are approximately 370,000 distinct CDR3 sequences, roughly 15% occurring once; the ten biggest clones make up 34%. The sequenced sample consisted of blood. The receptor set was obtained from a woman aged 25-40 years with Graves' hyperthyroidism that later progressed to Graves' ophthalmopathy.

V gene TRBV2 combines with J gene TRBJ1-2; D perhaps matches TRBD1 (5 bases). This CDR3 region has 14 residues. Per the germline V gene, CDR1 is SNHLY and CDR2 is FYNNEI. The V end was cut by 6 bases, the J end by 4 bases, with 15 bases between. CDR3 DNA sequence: TGTGCCAGCAGCGTAGGCGAAGGGGCCTATGGCTACACCTTC. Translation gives CASSVGEGAYGYTF.

The CDR3 protein is CASSRQGERNGYTF. CDR3 in DNA: TGTGCCAGCAGCCGACAGGGAGAAAGGAATGGCTACACCTTC. The rearrangement links TRBV12-3 or TRBV12-4 to TRBJ1-2, with TRBD1 identical over 7 bases. The trim removed 6 bases at V and 6 bases at J, leaving 10 bases unmatched. The length of the CDR3 is 14 residues.

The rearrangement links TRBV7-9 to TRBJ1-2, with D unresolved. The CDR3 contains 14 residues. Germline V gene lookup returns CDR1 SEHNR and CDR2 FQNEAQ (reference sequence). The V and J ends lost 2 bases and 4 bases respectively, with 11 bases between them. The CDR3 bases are TGTGCCAGCAGCTTAAATCCGGCTGCCTATGGCTACACCTTC. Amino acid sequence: CASSLNPAAYGYTF.

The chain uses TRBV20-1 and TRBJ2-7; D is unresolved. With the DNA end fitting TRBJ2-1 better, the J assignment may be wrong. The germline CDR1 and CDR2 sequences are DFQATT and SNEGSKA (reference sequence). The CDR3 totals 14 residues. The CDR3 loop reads CSALELADSYEQFF. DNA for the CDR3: TGCAGTGCCCTAGAGTTGGCTGATTCCTACGAGCAGTTCTTC.

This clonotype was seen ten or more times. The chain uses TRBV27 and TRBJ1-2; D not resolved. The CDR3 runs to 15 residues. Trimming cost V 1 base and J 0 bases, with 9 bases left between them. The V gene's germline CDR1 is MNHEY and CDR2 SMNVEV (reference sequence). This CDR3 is CASSLYSGANYGYTF. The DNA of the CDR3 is TGTGCCAGCAGTTTATACTCAGGTGCTAACTATGGCTACACCTTC.

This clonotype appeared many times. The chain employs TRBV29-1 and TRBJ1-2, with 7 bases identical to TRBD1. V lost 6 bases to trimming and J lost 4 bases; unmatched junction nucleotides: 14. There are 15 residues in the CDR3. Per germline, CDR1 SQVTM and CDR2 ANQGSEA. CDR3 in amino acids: CSVEQQTGRGYGYTF. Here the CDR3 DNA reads TGCAGCGTCGAGCAGCAGACAGGGAGAGGCTATGGCTACACCTTC.

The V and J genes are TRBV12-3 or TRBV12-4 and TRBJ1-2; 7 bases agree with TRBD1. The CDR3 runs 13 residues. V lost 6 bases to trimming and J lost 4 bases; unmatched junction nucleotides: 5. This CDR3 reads CASRFSGGYGYTF. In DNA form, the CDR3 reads TGTGCCAGCAGATTCTCAGGGGGCTATGGCTACACCTTC.

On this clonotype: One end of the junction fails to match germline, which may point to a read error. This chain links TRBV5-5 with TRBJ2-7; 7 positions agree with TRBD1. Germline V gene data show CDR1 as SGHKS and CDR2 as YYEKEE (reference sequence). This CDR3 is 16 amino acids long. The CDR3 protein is CVSSLVTGEWSYEQYF. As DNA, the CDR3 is TGTGTCAGCAGCTTGGTTACAGGGGAGTGGTCCTACGAGCAGTACTTC.